This TCR beta chain was recorded in a study of shared clonotypes between healthy human individuals. Libraries were prepared by immunoSEQ multiplex PCR; TCRdb keeps only in-frame clonotypes and omits some of them. Among under 2.5 million clones, less than 95% were seen once, and the ten largest hold approximately 0.4%. Looked up from germline, CDR1 is MGHRA and CDR2 is YSYEKL. V lost 0 bases and J lost 2, with 11 bases in between. There are 15 residues in the CDR3. The sample comprised naive CD4+ T cells from PBMCs. The subset: CD45RA+ positively selected. V is TRBV4-1 and J is TRBJ2-7; TRBD2 is a possible D gene (5 bases). This receptor was identified in a man younger than 35 in good health. Some clones in this sample may be carry-over from other donors' samples. Written as DNA, the CDR3 is TGCGCCAGCAGCCAAGACCCAGTTAGCGCCTACGAGCAGTACTTC. Protein: CASSQDPVSAYEQYF.